These 17 T cell receptor beta chains were sequenced from one sample in a study of T cell responses to AZD1222 COVID-19 vaccine (dated by TCRdb to the early 2020s). Library preparation used the immunoSEQ multiplex PCR assay. The source is immuneACCESS, and TCRdb retained only in-frame sequences with V and J called. Part of the clones is not carried over; for the studies checked, unresolved V genes explain less than half of this, and the remainder is unexplained. Across this sample there are about 44,000 clones, with roughly 75% seen only once. The top ten clonotypes cover 3.5% to 5% of the sample. The time point label of this sample denotes: baseline before first vaccination. This material consisted of peripheral blood, taken on day 0 of AZD1222 vaccination. Source of these receptors: an adult in good health.

This sequence joins TRBV29-1 and TRBJ2-3; D gene uncertain. There are 13 residues in the CDR3. V lost 2 bases and J 2 bases, leaving 8 bases between the germline ends. Germline CDR1 and CDR2: SQVTM and ANQGSEA. CDR3 residues: CSVEPENTDTQYF. As DNA, the CDR3 is TGCAGCGTTGAACCGGAAAACACAGATACGCAGTATTTT.

The V call is TRBV4-2, the J call TRBJ1-5; maybe TRBD1 (5 bases). This CDR3 region has 14 residues. With 0 bases removed from V and 11 bases from J, the gap between germline ends came to 14 bases. In germline, CDR1 is LGHNA, CDR2 YNFKEQ. The CDR3 loop is CASSQESRGGSQHF. The DNA of the CDR3 is TGTGCCAGCAGCCAAGAATCGCGGGGGGGATCCCAGCATTTT.

The V gene is TRBV3-1 (or the pseudogene TRBV3-2), the J gene TRBJ2-7; 8 bases map to TRBD1. The CDR3 has 14 amino acids. The J segment lost 3 bases and the V segment lost 4 bases, leaving 5 bases of the junction unmatched. The germline CDR1 and CDR2 sequences are LGHDT and YNNKEL (reference sequence). DNA for the CDR3: TGTGCCAGCAGCCCCGGGACAGGTCTCTACGAGCAGTACTTC. Its protein is CASSPGTGLYEQYF.

The rearrangement uses TRBV18 and TRBJ1-6; D gene unclear. This CDR3 is 15 amino acids long. In germline, CDR1 is KGHSH, CDR2 LQKENI. With 1 base removed from V and 5 bases from J, the gap between germline ends came to 9 bases. This CDR3 is CASSPRIEDNSPLHF. The DNA for the CDR3 is TGTGCCAGCTCACCACGTATAGAAGATAATTCACCCCTCCACTTT.

For the CDR3, the DNA is TGTGCCAGCATCCAATCCTGTCCATTCTCCTATAATTCACCCCTCCACTTT. Translation gives CASIQSCPFSYNSPLHF. V gene TRBV6-7 combines with J gene TRBJ1-6; D gene uncertain. TRBV6-7 carries the ORF label, with uncertain function. The CDR3 is made up of 17 amino acids. V was clipped by 7 bases and J by 0 bases, with 16 bases between them.

The V and J genes are TRBV5-1 and TRBJ2-5, with 7 bases identical to TRBD1. Germline-derived CDR1 and CDR2 are SGHRS and YFSETQ. After removal of 5 bases from V and 5 bases from J, the junction contained 9 bases not matched to a gene. The CDR3 is made up of 14 amino acids. This CDR3 reads CASRDTGVEETQYF. DNA of the CDR3: TGCGCCAGCAGGGATACAGGGGTTGAGGAGACCCAGTACTTC.

The chain recombines TRBV11-3 with TRBJ2-7, with unresolved D. The V gene's germline CDR1 is SGHNT and CDR2 YENEEA. V was pared by 3 bases and J by 1 base, with 1 base between. This CDR3 spans 11 amino acids. In DNA, the CDR3 is TGTGCCAGCAGCTTTTCCTACGAGCAGTACTTC. Encoded protein: CASSFSYEQYF. The whole variable domain, filled in from reference TRBV11-3 and TRBJ2-7, reads EAGVVQSPRYKIIEKKQPVAFWCNPISGHNTLYWYLQNLGQGPELLIRYENEEAVDDSQLPKDRFSAERLKGVDSTLKIQPAELGDSAVYLCASSFSYEQYFGPGTRLTVT.

This chain connects TRBV11-3 to TRBJ1-4; 7 bases fit TRBD1. The CDR3 spans 13 residues. Germline lookup yields CDR1 SGHNT and CDR2 YENEEA. With V trimmed by 6 bases and J by 8 bases, 6 bases remained unmatched. Written as DNA, the CDR3 is TGTGCCAGCAGATCGACAGGGTCGGAAAAACTGTTTTTT. As protein: CASRSTGSEKLFF.

This chain links TRBV10-3 with TRBJ2-7; tentatively, D is TRBD1 (6 bases). The CDR3 is 13 amino acids. The V gene's germline CDR1 is ENHRY and CDR2 SYGVKD. Trimming took 10 bases from V and 5 from J, leaving 18 bases between them. The CDR3 sequence is CATARGKNDEQYF. Written as DNA, the CDR3 is TGTGCCACGGCGAGGGGGAAAAACGACGAGCAGTACTTC.

With respect to this clone: Compared with germline, one end of the junction differs, possibly owing to a read error. The chain recombines TRBV9 with TRBJ2-2; D is uncertain. Germline V lookup: CDR1 SGDLS, CDR2 YYNGEE. This CDR3 is 14 amino acids long. The CDR3 is CASSAHDNIGELFF. CDR3 DNA sequence: TGTGCCAGCAGCGCCCACGACAACATCGGGGAGCTGTTTTTT.

This chain joins TRBV19 and TRBJ2-1, with TRBD2 identical over 8 bases. The V segment lost 2 bases and the J segment 9 bases; nucleotides outside the gene matches: 6. This CDR3 comprises 14 residues. Germline CDR1 reads LNHDA; CDR2 reads SQIVND (reference sequence). In DNA form, the CDR3 reads TGTGCCAGTAGTATATTCGGGGGGGTTTCTGAGCAGTTCTTC. Residues: CASSIFGGVSEQFF.

The chain employs TRBV7-2 and TRBJ2-2, with TRBD1 matching over 7 bases. CDR1 is SGHTA, CDR2 FQGNSA, per germline. This CDR3 region has 15 residues. Losses at the gene ends were 5 bases for V and 7 bases for J; bases not matched to a gene: 10. CDR3 in amino acids: CASSPLGQVGGELFF. The CDR3 DNA sequence: TGTGCCAGCAGCCCCCTAGGACAGGTCGGCGGGGAGCTGTTTTTT.

The chain couples TRBV7-9 to TRBJ1-1; a possible D gene is TRBD1 (6 bases). Per the germline V gene, CDR1 is SEHNR and CDR2 is FQNEAQ (reference sequence). The length of the CDR3 is 18 residues. V was clipped by 5 bases and J by 5 bases, with 27 bases between them. CDR3 residues: CASSHRWGRYEQGTEAFF. The CDR3 region has the DNA TGTGCCAGCAGCCACCGATGGGGGCGATATGAACAAGGGACTGAAGCTTTCTTT.

This clone was seen a single time. The chain carries TRBV7-2 and TRBJ1-1; 7 nucleotides line up with TRBD1. J lost 5 bases, V lost 3 bases, and 6 bases had no gene match. The CDR3 loop spans 14 amino acids. Germline values: CDR1 SGHTA, CDR2 FQGNSA. The CDR3 here is CASSFKGAGTEAFF. The CDR3 coding sequence is TGTGCCAGCAGCTTCAAGGGGGCAGGAACTGAAGCTTTCTTT.

The V call is TRBV6-5, the J call TRBJ1-1; TRBD1 is a possible D gene (6 bases). V lost 10 bases and J 5 bases, leaving 14 bases between the germline ends. Germline V gene sequence: CDR1 MNHEY, CDR2 SVGAGI. CDR3 length: 12 residues. CDR3 sequence reads: CATFSQGTEAFF. The CDR3 DNA is TGTGCCACCTTTTCACAGGGTACTGAAGCTTTCTTT.

The chain links TRBV28 to TRBJ2-7; possible D gene TRBD1, 7 bases. This CDR3 has 12 amino acids. The V end lost 7 bases, the J end lost 4 bases, and 11 bases lay between the germline ends. Germline CDR1 and CDR2: MDHEN and SYDVKM. The CDR3 nucleotides read TGTGCCAGCACAGGGGGGAATTACGAGCAGTACTTC. Residues: CASTGGNYEQYF.

The chain combines TRBV7-8 with TRBJ1-1; D may be TRBD1 (5 bases). This CDR3 spans 15 amino acids. V was trimmed by 5 bases and J by 0 bases, leaving 13 bases between them. Germline assignment: CDR1 SGHVS and CDR2 FQNEAQ. CDR3 coding DNA: TGTGCCAGCAGCCCTGAGGCAGGGTTGAACACTGAAGCTTTCTTT. As protein: CASSPEAGLNTEAFF.